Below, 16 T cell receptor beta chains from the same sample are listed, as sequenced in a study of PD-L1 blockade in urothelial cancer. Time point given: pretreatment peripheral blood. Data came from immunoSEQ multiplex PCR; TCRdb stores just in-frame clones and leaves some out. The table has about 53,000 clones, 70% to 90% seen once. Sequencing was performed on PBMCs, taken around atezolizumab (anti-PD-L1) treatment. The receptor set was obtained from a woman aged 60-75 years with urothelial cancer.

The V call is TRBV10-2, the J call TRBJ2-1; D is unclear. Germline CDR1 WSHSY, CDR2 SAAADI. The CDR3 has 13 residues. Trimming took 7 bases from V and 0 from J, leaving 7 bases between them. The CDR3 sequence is CASNPGSYNEQFF. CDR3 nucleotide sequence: TGCGCCAGCAATCCGGGCTCCTACAATGAGCAGTTCTTC.

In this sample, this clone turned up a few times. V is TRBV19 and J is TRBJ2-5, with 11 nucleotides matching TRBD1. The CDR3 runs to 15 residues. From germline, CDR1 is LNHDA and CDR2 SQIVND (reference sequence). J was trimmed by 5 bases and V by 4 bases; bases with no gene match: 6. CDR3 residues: CASSTLRDRGETQYF. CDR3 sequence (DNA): TGTGCCAGTAGTACCCTCCGGGACAGGGGGGAGACCCAGTACTTC.

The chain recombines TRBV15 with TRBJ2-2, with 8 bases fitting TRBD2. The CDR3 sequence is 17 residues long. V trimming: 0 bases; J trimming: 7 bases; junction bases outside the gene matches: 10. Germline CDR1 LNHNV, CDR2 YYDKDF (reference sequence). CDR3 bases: TGTGCCACCAGCAGAGAACCGGGAGGGCCAGGTCACGGGGAGCTGTTTTTT. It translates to CATSREPGGPGHGELFF.

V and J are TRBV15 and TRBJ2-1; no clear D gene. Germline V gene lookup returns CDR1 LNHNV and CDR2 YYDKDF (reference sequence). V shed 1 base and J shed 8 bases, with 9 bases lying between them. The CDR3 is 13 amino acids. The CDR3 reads CATSRVGLDEQFF. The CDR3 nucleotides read TGTGCCACCAGCAGAGTGGGCTTGGATGAGCAGTTCTTC.

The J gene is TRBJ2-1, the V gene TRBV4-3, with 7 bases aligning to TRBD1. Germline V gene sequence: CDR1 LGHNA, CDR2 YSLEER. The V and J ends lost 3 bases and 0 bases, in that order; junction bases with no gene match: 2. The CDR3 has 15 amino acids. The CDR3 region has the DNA TGCGCCAGCAGCCAGGACAGGAGCTCCTACAATGAGCAGTTCTTC. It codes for CASSQDRSSYNEQFF.

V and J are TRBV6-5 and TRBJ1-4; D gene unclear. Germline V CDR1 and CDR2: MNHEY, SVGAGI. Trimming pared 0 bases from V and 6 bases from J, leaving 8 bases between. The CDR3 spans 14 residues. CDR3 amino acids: CASSYSAPYEKLFF. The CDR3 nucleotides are TGTGCCAGCAGTTACTCGGCTCCGTATGAAAAACTGTTTTTT.

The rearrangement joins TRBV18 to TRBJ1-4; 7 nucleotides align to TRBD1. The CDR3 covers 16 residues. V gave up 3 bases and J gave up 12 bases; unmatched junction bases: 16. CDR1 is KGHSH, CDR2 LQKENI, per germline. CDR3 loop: CASSPGTATTNAQLFF. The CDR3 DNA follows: TGTGCCAGCTCACCCGGGACAGCTACAACTAATGCGCAACTGTTTTTT.

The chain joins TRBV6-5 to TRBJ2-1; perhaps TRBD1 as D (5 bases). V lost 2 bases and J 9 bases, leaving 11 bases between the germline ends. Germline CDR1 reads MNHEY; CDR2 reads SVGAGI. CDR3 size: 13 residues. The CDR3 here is CASSYLPRGEQFF. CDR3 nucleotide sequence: TGTGCCAGCAGTTACCTACCTAGGGGTGAGCAGTTCTTC.

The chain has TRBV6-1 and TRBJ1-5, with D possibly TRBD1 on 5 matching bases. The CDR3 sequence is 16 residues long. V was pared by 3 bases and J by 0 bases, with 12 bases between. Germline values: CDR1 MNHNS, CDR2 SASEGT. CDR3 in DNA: TGTGCCAGCAGTGAGGGGACTTACTCTAGCAATCAGCCCCAGCATTTT. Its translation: CASSEGTYSSNQPQHF.

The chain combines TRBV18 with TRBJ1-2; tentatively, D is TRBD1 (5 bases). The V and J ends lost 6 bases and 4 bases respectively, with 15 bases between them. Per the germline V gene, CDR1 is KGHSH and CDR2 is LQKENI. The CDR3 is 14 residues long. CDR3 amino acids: CASSPATDLYGYTF. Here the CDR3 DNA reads TGTGCCAGCTCGCCCGCGACAGATCTCTATGGCTACACCTTC.

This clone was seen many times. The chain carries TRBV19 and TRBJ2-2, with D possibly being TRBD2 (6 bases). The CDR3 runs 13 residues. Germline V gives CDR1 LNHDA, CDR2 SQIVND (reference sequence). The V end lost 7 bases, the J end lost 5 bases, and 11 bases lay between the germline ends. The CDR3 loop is CASNRLETGELFF. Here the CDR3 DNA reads TGTGCCAGTAATCGACTAGAGACCGGGGAGCTGTTTTTT.

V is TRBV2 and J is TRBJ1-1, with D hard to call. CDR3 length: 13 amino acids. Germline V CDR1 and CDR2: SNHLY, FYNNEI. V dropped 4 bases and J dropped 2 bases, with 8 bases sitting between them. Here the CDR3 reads CASSVDTNTEAFF. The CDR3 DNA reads TGTGCCAGCAGTGTTGACACCAACACTGAAGCTTTCTTT.

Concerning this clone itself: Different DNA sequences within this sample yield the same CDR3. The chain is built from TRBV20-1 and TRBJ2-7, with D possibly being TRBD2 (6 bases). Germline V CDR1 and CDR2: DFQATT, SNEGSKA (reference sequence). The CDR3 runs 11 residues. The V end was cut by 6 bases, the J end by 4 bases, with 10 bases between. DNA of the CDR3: TGCAGTGCACGCGCGGGGTACGAGCAGTACTTC. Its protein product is CSARAGYEQYF.

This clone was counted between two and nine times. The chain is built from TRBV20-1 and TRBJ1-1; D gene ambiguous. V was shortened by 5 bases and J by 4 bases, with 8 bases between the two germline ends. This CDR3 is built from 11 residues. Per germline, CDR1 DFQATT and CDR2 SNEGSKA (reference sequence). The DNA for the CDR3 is TGCAGTGCTCCCGGGGTCACTGAAGCTTTCTTT. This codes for CSAPGVTEAFF.

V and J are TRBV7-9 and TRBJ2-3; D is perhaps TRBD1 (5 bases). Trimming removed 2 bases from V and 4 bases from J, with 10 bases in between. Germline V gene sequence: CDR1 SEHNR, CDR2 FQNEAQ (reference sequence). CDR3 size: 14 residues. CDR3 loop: CASSLSRVPDTQYF. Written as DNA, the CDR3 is TGTGCCAGCAGCTTATCCAGGGTTCCAGATACGCAGTATTTT.

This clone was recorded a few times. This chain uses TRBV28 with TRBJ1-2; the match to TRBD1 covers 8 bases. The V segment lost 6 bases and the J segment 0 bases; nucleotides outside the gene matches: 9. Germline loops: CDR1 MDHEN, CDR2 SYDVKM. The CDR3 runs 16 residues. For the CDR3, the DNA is TGTGCCAGCAGATCCAACCCGGGACAGGCTAACTATGGCTACACCTTC. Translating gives CASRSNPGQANYGYTF.